A selection of T cell receptor beta chains follows, all from one sample in a study of T cell responses to AZD1222 COVID-19 vaccine. Generated by immunoSEQ multiplex PCR, the TCRdb table keeps only in-frame clones and is missing some. The sample holds roughly 70,000 clones, 70% to 80% seen once. The sequences come from peripheral blood, collected on day 0 of MenACWY control vaccination. These receptors were taken from an adult in good health. Both conserved end residues are part of each CDR3. The D gene is left open where the match is weak. Size tells how often a clone was seen (once, few, many) or the class of an expanded clone, and some rows leave it out.

V gene: TRBV7-6
D gene: -
clone size: -
J gene: TRBJ1-5
CDR3 DNA: TGTGCCAGCAGTCGTCGAGGGGTAAATCAGCCCCAGCATTTT
CDR3 protein: CASSRRGVNQPQHF

V gene: TRBV19
D gene: -
clone size: -
J gene: TRBJ1-1
CDR3 DNA: TGTGCCAGTAGTATCGGTTATGGGCTAGACACTGAAGCTTTCTTT
CDR3 protein: CASSIGYGLDTEAFF

V gene: TRBV15
D gene: -
clone size: -
J gene: TRBJ1-4
CDR3 DNA: TGTGCCACCAGCAGAATCGGGAGTGGTGAAAAACTGTTTTTT
CDR3 protein: CATSRIGSGEKLFF

V gene: TRBV5-6
D gene: TRBD1
clone size: -
J gene: TRBJ2-1
CDR3 DNA: TGTGCCAGCAGCTTGGTACAGGGGTTCTACAATGAGCAGTTCTTC
CDR3 protein: CASSLVQGFYNEQFF

V gene: TRBV4-1
D gene: TRBD2
clone size: -
J gene: TRBJ2-3
CDR3 DNA: TGCGCCAGCAGCCAGAGCGGGACCACCACAGATACGCAGTATTTT
CDR3 protein: CASSQSGTTTDTQYF

V gene: TRBV2
D gene: TRBD1
clone size: -
J gene: TRBJ2-3
CDR3 DNA: TGTGCCAGCAGTCGCCGGACAGGGGACACAGATACGCAGTATTTT
CDR3 protein: CASSRRTGDTDTQYF

V gene: TRBV5-5
D gene: -
clone size: -
J gene: TRBJ1-5
CDR3 DNA: TGTGCCAGCAGCTTGGGTGGGGGCAATCAGCCCCAGCATTTT
CDR3 protein: CASSLGGGNQPQHF

V gene: TRBV7-9
D gene: -
clone size: -
J gene: TRBJ1-2
CDR3 DNA: TGTGCCAGCAGCTTATTGGACCTCCTCTATGGCTACACCTTC
CDR3 protein: CASSLLDLLYGYTF

V gene: TRBV28
D gene: TRBD1
clone size: -
J gene: TRBJ1-2
CDR3 DNA: TGTGCCAGCAGTTTAGGGACAGGGGTCTTTCCCCTTAACTATGGCTACACCTTC
CDR3 protein: CASSLGTGVFPLNYGYTF

V gene: TRBV28
D gene: -
clone size: -
J gene: TRBJ2-3
CDR3 DNA: TGTGCCAGCAGTTTAAGCACAGATACGCAGTATTTT
CDR3 protein: CASSLSTDTQYF

V gene: TRBV4-3
D gene: TRBD1
clone size: few
J gene: TRBJ1-4
CDR3 DNA: TGCGCCAGCAGCCAGAACAGGGGGGCGAAGGAAAAACTGTTTTTT
CDR3 protein: CASSQNRGAKEKLFF

V gene: TRBV4-1
D gene: -
clone size: -
J gene: TRBJ1-4
CDR3 DNA: TGCGCCAGCAGCCAAGATCCGGGGCCTGAAAAACTGTTTTTT
CDR3 protein: CASSQDPGPEKLFF

V gene: TRBV2
D gene: -
clone size: -
J gene: TRBJ1-2
CDR3 DNA: TGTGCCAGCAGTGTCAGTTCTCTTAGCTACACCTTC
CDR3 protein: CASSVSSLSYTF

V gene: TRBV10-2
D gene: -
clone size: -
J gene: TRBJ2-1
CDR3 DNA: TGCGCCAGCACTCGAGGGAATGAGCAGTTCTTC
CDR3 protein: CASTRGNEQFF

V gene: TRBV7-2
D gene: -
clone size: -
J gene: TRBJ1-1
CDR3 DNA: TGTGCCAGCAGCTTCCCAGGGTTTTCGGACTCTACTGAAGCTTTCTTT
CDR3 protein: CASSFPGFSDSTEAFF

V gene: TRBV6-5
D gene: TRBD1
clone size: -
J gene: TRBJ1-1
CDR3 DNA: TGTGCCAGCTCCCGGGACAGGGTTCGCCCTGAAGCTTTCTTT
CDR3 protein: CASSRDRVRPEAFF

V gene: TRBV4-1
D gene: -
clone size: -
J gene: TRBJ1-4
CDR3 DNA: TGCGCCAGCAGCCTCCTATTAGGTGAAAAACTGTTTTTT
CDR3 protein: CASSLLLGEKLFF

V gene: TRBV6-2/TRBV6-3
D gene: TRBD1
clone size: -
J gene: TRBJ2-7
CDR3 DNA: TGTGCCAGCAGTAAACAGATCTCAGGGGGATACGAGCAGTACTTC
CDR3 protein: CASSKQISGGYEQYF

V gene: TRBV7-2
D gene: -
clone size: once
J gene: TRBJ2-3
CDR3 DNA: TGTGCCAGCAGCTTAGTTTCCATGACGCAGTATTTT
CDR3 protein: CASSLVSMTQYF

V gene: TRBV27
D gene: -
clone size: -
J gene: TRBJ2-3
CDR3 DNA: TGTGCCAGCAGTTTTTCCTACACAGATACGCAGTATTTT
CDR3 protein: CASSFSYTDTQYF

V gene: TRBV5-4
D gene: TRBD2
clone size: -
J gene: TRBJ2-1
CDR3 DNA: TGTGCCAGCAGCGGATCTAGCGGCGCATACAATGAGCAGTTCTTC
CDR3 protein: CASSGSSGAYNEQFF

V gene: TRBV6-6
D gene: TRBD2
clone size: -
J gene: TRBJ2-5
CDR3 DNA: TGTGCCAGCAGTTACGCGGGACTAGCGGAAGAGACCCAGTACTTC
CDR3 protein: CASSYAGLAEETQYF

V gene: TRBV2
D gene: TRBD2
clone size: -
J gene: TRBJ2-1
CDR3 DNA: TGTGCCAGCAGGGGAGGGTATGAGCAGTTCTTC
CDR3 protein: CASRGGYEQFF

V gene: TRBV3-1/TRBV3-2
D gene: -
clone size: few
J gene: TRBJ1-1
CDR3 DNA: TGTGCCAGCAGCCGGACAAGTCGGAACACTGAAGCTTTCTTT
CDR3 protein: CASSRTSRNTEAFF

V gene: TRBV3-1/TRBV3-2
D gene: -
clone size: -
J gene: TRBJ1-3
CDR3 DNA: TGTGCCAGCAGCTCCGTGGGGGTTGGAAACACCATATATTTT
CDR3 protein: CASSSVGVGNTIYF

V gene: TRBV5-1
D gene: -
clone size: -
J gene: TRBJ2-7
CDR3 DNA: TGCGCCAGCAGCGGGGAAGGGGCCAGATCCTACGAGCAGTACTTC
CDR3 protein: CASSGEGARSYEQYF

V gene: TRBV7-9
D gene: -
clone size: once
J gene: TRBJ1-2
CDR3 DNA: TGTGCCAGCAGCTTAACCAACCAGGGTCACTATGGCTACACCTTC
CDR3 protein: CASSLTNQGHYGYTF

V gene: TRBV12-3/TRBV12-4
D gene: -
clone size: -
J gene: TRBJ1-2
CDR3 DNA: TGTGCCAGCAGTTTTGTAGAGGTTGGGGGCTACACCTTC
CDR3 protein: CASSFVEVGGYTF

V gene: TRBV7-2
D gene: -
clone size: -
J gene: TRBJ2-5
CDR3 DNA: TGTGCCAGCAGCCCCAATGGCGTAGGGGAAGAGACCCAGTACTTC
CDR3 protein: CASSPNGVGEETQYF

V gene: TRBV10-3
D gene: -
clone size: once
J gene: TRBJ2-3
CDR3 DNA: TGTGCCACCAGGATCCAAGATACGCAGTATTTT
CDR3 protein: CATRIQDTQYF

V gene: TRBV5-1
D gene: -
clone size: -
J gene: TRBJ2-7
CDR3 DNA: TGCGCCAGCAGCCCGGGGACGAACTCCTACGAGCAGTACTTC
CDR3 protein: CASSPGTNSYEQYF

V gene: TRBV28
D gene: -
clone size: -
J gene: TRBJ1-5
CDR3 DNA: TGTGCCAGCAGTTCCCCCCGGACGGATCAGCCCCAGCATTTT
CDR3 protein: CASSSPRTDQPQHF

V gene: TRBV2
D gene: -
clone size: -
J gene: TRBJ1-5
CDR3 DNA: TGTGCCAGCAGTACGGGGGTGAGCAATCAGCCCCAGCATTTT
CDR3 protein: CASSTGVSNQPQHF

V gene: TRBV5-5
D gene: TRBD1
clone size: -
J gene: TRBJ1-5
CDR3 DNA: TGTGCCAGCAGCTTGGTCCCGGGACAGAATCAGCCCCAGCATTTT
CDR3 protein: CASSLVPGQNQPQHF

V gene: TRBV12-3/TRBV12-4
D gene: -
clone size: -
J gene: TRBJ2-1
CDR3 DNA: TGTGCCAGCAGTTTTTGGCGGAACAATGAGCAGTTCTTC
CDR3 protein: CASSFWRNNEQFF

V gene: TRBV5-1
D gene: TRBD1
clone size: -
J gene: TRBJ2-3
CDR3 DNA: TGCGCCAGCAGCTTAGGCTCCGGGACAGGAGGGACAGATACGCAGTATTTT
CDR3 protein: CASSLGSGTGGTDTQYF

V gene: TRBV6-1
D gene: -
clone size: -
J gene: TRBJ1-6
CDR3 DNA: TGTGCCAGCAGTGACCTGAATTCACCCCTCCACTTT
CDR3 protein: CASSDLNSPLHF

V gene: TRBV28
D gene: -
clone size: -
J gene: TRBJ2-3
CDR3 DNA: TGTGCCAGCAGGCGAGAGTATGGGGGCACAGATACGCAGTATTTT
CDR3 protein: CASRREYGGTDTQYF

V gene: TRBV30
D gene: TRBD1
clone size: few
J gene: TRBJ1-5
CDR3 DNA: TGTGCCTGGAGTAAAGGGGACAGGATCCAGCATTTT
CDR3 protein: CAWSKGDRIQHF

V gene: TRBV6-5
D gene: -
clone size: few
J gene: TRBJ1-6
CDR3 DNA: TGTGCCAGCAGTCTAACCTTAAATTCACCCCTCCACTTT
CDR3 protein: CASSLTLNSPLHF

V gene: TRBV30
D gene: -
clone size: once
J gene: TRBJ2-7
CDR3 DNA: TGTGCCTGGAAGGGGGCCTACGAGCAGTACTTC
CDR3 protein: CAWKGAYEQYF

V gene: TRBV6-2/TRBV6-3
D gene: TRBD2
clone size: -
J gene: TRBJ2-5
CDR3 DNA: TGTGCCAGCAGCCCAGCGGGAGGGATGGGAGAGACCCAGTACTTC
CDR3 protein: CASSPAGGMGETQYF

V gene: TRBV29-1
D gene: -
clone size: -
J gene: TRBJ1-2
CDR3 DNA: TGCAGCGTGGGGGGGGACTATGGCTACACCTTC
CDR3 protein: CSVGGDYGYTF

V gene: TRBV5-1
D gene: -
clone size: -
J gene: TRBJ2-3
CDR3 DNA: TGCGCCAGCAGCTTGGCGGCAGGGGGGACAGATACGCAGTATTTT
CDR3 protein: CASSLAAGGTDTQYF

V gene: TRBV4-1
D gene: -
clone size: once
J gene: TRBJ2-3
CDR3 DNA: TGCGCCAGCAGGAAAACTACTACAGATACGCAGTATTTT
CDR3 protein: CASRKTTTDTQYF

V gene: TRBV7-9
D gene: -
clone size: -
J gene: TRBJ2-1
CDR3 DNA: TGTGCCAGCATCTCCTCCAGGGCACGATCCTACAATGAGCAGTTCTTC
CDR3 protein: CASISSRARSYNEQFF

V gene: TRBV7-8
D gene: -
clone size: -
J gene: TRBJ1-1
CDR3 DNA: TGTGCCAGCAGCCCCATCGCGGGGTCTCGGGAGACTGAAGCTTTCTTT
CDR3 protein: CASSPIAGSRETEAFF

V gene: TRBV7-8
D gene: TRBD1
clone size: -
J gene: TRBJ1-3
CDR3 DNA: TGTGCCAGCAGATCGGGACAGGGAACGGGAAACACCATATATTTT
CDR3 protein: CASRSGQGTGNTIYF

V gene: TRBV7-8
D gene: -
clone size: -
J gene: TRBJ1-2
CDR3 DNA: TGTGCCAGCAGCCCAACGCACACAGCTAACTATGGCTACACCTTC
CDR3 protein: CASSPTHTANYGYTF

V gene: TRBV29-1
D gene: -
clone size: -
J gene: TRBJ2-4
CDR3 DNA: TGCAGCGTTCAGGGACTTCTCCCGAACATTCAGTACTTC
CDR3 protein: CSVQGLLPNIQYF

V gene: TRBV30
D gene: -
clone size: once
J gene: TRBJ1-4
CDR3 DNA: TGTGCCCAGGGTGCAACTAATGAAAAACTGTTTTTT
CDR3 protein: CAQGATNEKLFF